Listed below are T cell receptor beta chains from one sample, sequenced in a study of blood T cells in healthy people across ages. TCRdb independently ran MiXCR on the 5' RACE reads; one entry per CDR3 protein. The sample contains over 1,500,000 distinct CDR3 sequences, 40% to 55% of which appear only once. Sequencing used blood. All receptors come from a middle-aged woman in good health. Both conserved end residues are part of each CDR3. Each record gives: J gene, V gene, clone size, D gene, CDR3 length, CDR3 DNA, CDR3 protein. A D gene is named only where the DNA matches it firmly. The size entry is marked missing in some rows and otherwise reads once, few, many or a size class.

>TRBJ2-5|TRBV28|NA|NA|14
TGTGCCAGCGGGGAGGTGGGATCAGAAGAGACCCAGTACTTC
CASGEVGSEETQYF
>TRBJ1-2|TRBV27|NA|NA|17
TGTGCCAGCAGTTTAACCGGGGGGGAGCTCCATAACTATGGCTACACCTTC
CASSLTGGELHNYGYTF
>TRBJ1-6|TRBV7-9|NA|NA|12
TGTGCCAGCAGCATGGGACTTGGGCCCCTCCACTTT
CASSMGLGPLHF
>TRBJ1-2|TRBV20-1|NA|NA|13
TGCAGTGCTAGTTCAAATGCGGGCTATGGCTACACCTTC
CSASSNAGYGYTF
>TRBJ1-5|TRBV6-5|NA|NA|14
TGTGCCAGCAGAAAAAATGACGGCGCGGAGCCCCAGCATTTT
CASRKNDGAEPQHF
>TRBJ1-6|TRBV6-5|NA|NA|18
TGTGCCAGCAGTTACTCTAGATTTGGGTCGGGCTATAATTCACCCCTCCACTTT
CASSYSRFGSGYNSPLHF
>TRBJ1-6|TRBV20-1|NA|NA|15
TGCAGTGCTGGTAGACAGGCTAGCTATAATTCACCCCTCCACTTT
CSAGRQASYNSPLHF
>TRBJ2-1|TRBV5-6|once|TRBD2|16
TGTGCCAGCAGCTTATGGCAAGCGGGGGGGCGGAGTGAGCAGTTCTTC
CASSLWQAGGRSEQFF
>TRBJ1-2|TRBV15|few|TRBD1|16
TGTGCCACCAGCGTAAGCTGGGACAGTCTCCTAGGTGGCTACACCTTC
CATSVSWDSLLGGYTF
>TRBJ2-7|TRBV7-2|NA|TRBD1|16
TGTGCCAGCTGCTTACTCGACGGACAGGGCCCATACGAGCAGTACTTC
CASCLLDGQGPYEQYF
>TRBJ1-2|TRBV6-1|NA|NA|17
TGTGCCACCAGGTCTGGGGCAGAATACGTACCCAACTATGGCTACACCTTC
CATRSGAEYVPNYGYTF
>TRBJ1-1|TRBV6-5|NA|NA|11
TGTGCCAGCAGTTCCCTCAATGAAGCTTTCTTT
CASSSLNEAFF
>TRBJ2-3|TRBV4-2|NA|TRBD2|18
TGTGCCAGCAGCCAAGATGGGAGTAGCGGGGGGTCGACAGATACGCAGTATTTT
CASSQDGSSGGSTDTQYF
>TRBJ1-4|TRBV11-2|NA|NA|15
TGTGCCAGCAGCGTACCGGGACCCGAGGGGGAAAAACTGTTTTTT
CASSVPGPEGEKLFF
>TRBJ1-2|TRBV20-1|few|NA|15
TGCAGTGCTAGAGATCTAGGGGGGGCTAACTATGGCTACACCTTC
CSARDLGGANYGYTF
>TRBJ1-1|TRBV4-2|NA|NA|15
TGTGCCAGCAGCCAAGGTCAGGGCCCCTACACTGAAGCTTTCTTT
CASSQGQGPYTEAFF
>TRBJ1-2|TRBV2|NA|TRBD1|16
TGTGCCAGAGAACCCGGGACAGGGAGACAAGGGGGTGGCTACACCTTC
CAREPGTGRQGGGYTF
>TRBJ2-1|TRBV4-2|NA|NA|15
TGTGCCAGCAAGCTGAATAAAGTGGGACCCAATGAGCAGTTCTTC
CASKLNKVGPNEQFF
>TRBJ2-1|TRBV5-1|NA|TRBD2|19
TGCGCCAGCAGCTTGATATCGACTAGCGGGGGGCCAGCACACAATGAGCAGTTCTTC
CASSLISTSGGPAHNEQFF
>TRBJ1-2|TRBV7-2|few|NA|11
TGTGCCAGCAGCTCCCTATCAGGCTACACCTTC
CASSSLSGYTF
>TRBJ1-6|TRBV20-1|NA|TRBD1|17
TGCAGTGCGCGACGGACAGGTTTTAGCTCCTATAATTCACCCCTCCACTTT
CSARRTGFSSYNSPLHF
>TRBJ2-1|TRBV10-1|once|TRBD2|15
TGCGCCAGCAGTGAGTTGAGCGGGGGGGCGGAGGAGCAGTTCTTC
CASSELSGGAEEQFF
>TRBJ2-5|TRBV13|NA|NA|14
TGTGCCAGCAGCTTAAGGGCACTGAGAGAGACCCAGTACTTC
CASSLRALRETQYF
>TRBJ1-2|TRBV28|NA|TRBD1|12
TGTGCCAGCAGTACCCAACAGGGGCGGGACACCTTC
CASSTQQGRDTF
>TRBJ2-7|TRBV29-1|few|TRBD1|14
TGCAGCGTTGAAGTTCAGGGGGCGAGCTACGAGCAGTACTTC
CSVEVQGASYEQYF
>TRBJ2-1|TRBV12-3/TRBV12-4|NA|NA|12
TGTGCCAGCAGCTCCGGATGGGAGGAGCAGTTCTTC
CASSSGWEEQFF
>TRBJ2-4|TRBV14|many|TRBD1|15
TGTGCCAGCAGCCTCATCGGACAGGGCGATAACATTCAGTACTTC
CASSLIGQGDNIQYF
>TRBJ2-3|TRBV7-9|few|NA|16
TGTGCCAGCAGCTCCCAATTACGGACAGTCTACGATACGCAGTATTTT
CASSSQLRTVYDTQYF
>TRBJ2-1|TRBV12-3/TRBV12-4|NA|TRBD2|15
TGTGCCAGCAGTTGGTCCGGACTAGAGAATAGTGAGCAGTTCTTC
CASSWSGLENSEQFF
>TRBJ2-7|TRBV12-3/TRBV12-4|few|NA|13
TGTGCCAGCAGCCCTTATTTTGGATACGAGCAGTACTTC
CASSPYFGYEQYF
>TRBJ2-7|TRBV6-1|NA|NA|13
TGTGCCAGCAGTGGGCAGCCTACCTACGAGCAGTACTTC
CASSGQPTYEQYF
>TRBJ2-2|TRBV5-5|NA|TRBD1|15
TGTGCCAGCAGTCCGGGACAGGGGACGGCCGGGGAGCTGTTTTTT
CASSPGQGTAGELFF
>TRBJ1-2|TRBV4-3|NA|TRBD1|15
TGCGCCAGCAGCCAAACAGGGGGACCGAACTATGGCTACACCTTC
CASSQTGGPNYGYTF
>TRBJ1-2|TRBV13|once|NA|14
TGTGCCAGCAGCTTTGGGGCAGGGGTGAACGGCTACACCTTC
CASSFGAGVNGYTF
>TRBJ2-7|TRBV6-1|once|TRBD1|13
TGTGCCAGCACTAACAGGGGGGCCTACGAGCAGTACTTC
CASTNRGAYEQYF